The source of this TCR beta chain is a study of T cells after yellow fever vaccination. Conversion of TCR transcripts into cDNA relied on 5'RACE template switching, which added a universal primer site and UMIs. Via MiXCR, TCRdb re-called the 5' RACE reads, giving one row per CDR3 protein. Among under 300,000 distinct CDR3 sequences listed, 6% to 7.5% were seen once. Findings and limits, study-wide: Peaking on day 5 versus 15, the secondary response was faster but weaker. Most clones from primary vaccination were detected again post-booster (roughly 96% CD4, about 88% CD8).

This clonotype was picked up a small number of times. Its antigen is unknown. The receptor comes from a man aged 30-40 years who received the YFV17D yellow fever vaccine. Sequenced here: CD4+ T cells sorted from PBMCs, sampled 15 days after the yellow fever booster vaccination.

This CDR3 is CASSPLLAGGREQFF. CDR3 DNA: TGTGCCAGCAGCCCCTTACTAGCGGGAGGGCGTGAGCAGTTCTTC. The chain joins TRBV7-2 to TRBJ2-1, with 13 bases fitting TRBD2. In germline, CDR1 is SGHTA, CDR2 FQGNSA. This CDR3 has 15 residues. Trimming at V came to 5 bases and at J to 9 bases, leaving 7 bases not matched to a gene.